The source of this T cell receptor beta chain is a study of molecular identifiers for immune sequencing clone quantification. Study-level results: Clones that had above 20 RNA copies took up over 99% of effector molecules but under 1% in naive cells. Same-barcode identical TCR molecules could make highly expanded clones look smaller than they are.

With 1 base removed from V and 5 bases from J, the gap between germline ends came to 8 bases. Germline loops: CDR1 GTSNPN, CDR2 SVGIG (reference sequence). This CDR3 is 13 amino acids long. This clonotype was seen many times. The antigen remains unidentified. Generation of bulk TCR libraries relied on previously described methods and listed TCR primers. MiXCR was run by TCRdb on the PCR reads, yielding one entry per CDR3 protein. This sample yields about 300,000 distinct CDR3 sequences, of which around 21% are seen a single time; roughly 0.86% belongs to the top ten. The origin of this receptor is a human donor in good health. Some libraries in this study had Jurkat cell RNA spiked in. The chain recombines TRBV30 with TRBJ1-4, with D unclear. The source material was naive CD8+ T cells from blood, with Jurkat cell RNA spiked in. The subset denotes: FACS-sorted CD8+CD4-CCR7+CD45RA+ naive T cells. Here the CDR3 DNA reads TGTGCCTGGAGTGAACTGTGGAATGAAAAACTGTTTTTT. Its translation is CAWSELWNEKLFF.